This T cell receptor beta chain was sequenced during a study of T cells in Graves' hyperthyroidism and ophthalmopathy. Stable Graves' hyperthyroidism meant no ophthalmopathy progression within 18 months. Regions amplified from RNA transcripts were the TCR beta CDR3 regions. RT-PCR in the first round (using the HTBI primer set) targeted the TCR CDR3. From the multiplex PCR reads, TCRdb called clonotypes with MiXCR, one entry per CDR3 protein. The table includes hundreds of thousands of distinct CDR3 sequences, around 15% detected once. The sample holds many counts of this clonotype. The source of this sequence is a woman under 30 with Graves' hyperthyroidism. The sample consisted of blood.

The CDR3 protein is CASSTYGGNTEAFF. In DNA, the CDR3 is TGTGCCAGCAGCACATACGGAGGCAACACTGAAGCTTTCTTT. The chain is built from TRBV6-2 or TRBV6-3 and TRBJ1-1; D not resolved. V lost 6 bases and J lost 2, with 13 bases in between. Per germline, CDR1 MNHEY and CDR2 SVGEGT. CDR3 length: 14 amino acids.